The source of this T cell receptor beta chain is a study of blood T cell repertoires in COVID-19. Profiling relied on immunoSEQ multiplex PCR, and the TCRdb table lists in-frame clones only, not all of them. The table has some 33,000 clones, about 88% seen once. Germline CDR1 reads LGHDT; CDR2 reads YNNKEL (reference sequence). V trimming: 4 bases; J trimming: 5 bases; junction bases outside the gene matches: 4. The CDR3 has 13 residues. The receptor comes from a human donor in a cohort sampled during active COVID-19. The specimen sequenced was peripheral blood. This sequence joins TRBV3-1 (or the pseudogene TRBV3-2) and TRBJ2-5; 7 bases are a match to TRBD1. DNA of the CDR3: TGTGCCAGCAGCCCACAGGGGTCCGAGACCCAGTACTTC. It yields the protein CASSPQGSETQYF.